This entry is about one T cell receptor beta chain. This entry is derived from a study of blood T cell repertoires in COVID-19. Study-wide context: Acute and convalescent COVID-19 samples came from the United States, Italy and Spain.

Original analysis: Nucleated cell counts were estimated from reference gene primer amplification. Data came from immunoSEQ multiplex PCR; TCRdb stores just in-frame clones and leaves some out. V and J calls and clone size are copied from that table; D and trimming were computed from the DNA. The sample has 200,000 to 250,000 clones, approximately 77% seen once; the top ten hold less than 4%. Sequencing input: peripheral blood. The receptor's source is a woman older than 75 with acute or convalescent COVID-19.

In DNA form, the CDR3 reads TGTGCCAGCAGATGGACAGATTCACCCCTCCACTTT. It translates to CASRWTDSPLHF. V and J are TRBV2 and TRBJ1-6; possible D gene TRBD1, 6 bases. The length of the CDR3 is 12 residues. Germline assignment: CDR1 SNHLY and CDR2 FYNNEI. Deletions cut 6 bases from V and 8 bases from J, with 8 bases between.